This T cell receptor beta chain was found in a study of T cells in Graves' hyperthyroidism and ophthalmopathy. Study-level background: Once the initial diagnosis was made, peripheral blood was obtained before any treatment.

Amplification of TCR beta CDR3 regions was performed using RNA transcripts as template. Primed by the HTBI set, a first-round RT-PCR was run on the TCR CDR3. TCRdb re-called the multiplex PCR reads through MiXCR, storing one row per CDR3 protein. There are roughly 300,000 distinct CDR3 sequences in the sample; around a fifth occur only once, and roughly 52% lies in the top ten. Exclusions: uncontrolled infection, other autoimmune disease, pregnancy, lactation. This CDR3 has 13 residues. V was pared by 6 bases and J by 4 bases, with 12 bases between. This clonotype was observed at least ten times. The origin of this receptor is a woman aged 50 to 65 with Graves' hyperthyroidism. Sequences were obtained from blood. V usage is TRBV12-3 or TRBV12-4 and J usage is TRBJ1-1, with D possibly TRBD1 on 6 matching bases. This CDR3 reads CASRRQAFTEAFF. For the CDR3, the DNA is TGTGCCAGCAGGAGACAGGCGTTCACTGAAGCTTTCTTT.